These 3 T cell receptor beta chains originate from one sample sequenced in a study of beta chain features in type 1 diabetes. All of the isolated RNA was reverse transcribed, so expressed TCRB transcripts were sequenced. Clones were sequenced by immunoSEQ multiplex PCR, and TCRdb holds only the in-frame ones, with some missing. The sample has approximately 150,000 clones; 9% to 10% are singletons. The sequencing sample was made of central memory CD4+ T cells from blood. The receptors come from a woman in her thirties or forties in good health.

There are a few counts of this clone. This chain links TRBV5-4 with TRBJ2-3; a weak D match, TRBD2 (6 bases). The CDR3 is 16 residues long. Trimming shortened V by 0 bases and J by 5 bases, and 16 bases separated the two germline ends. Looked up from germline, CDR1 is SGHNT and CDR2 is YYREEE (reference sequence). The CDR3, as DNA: TGTGCCAGCAGCTTGGCGGGGACGGGGGAGGTAGATACGCAGTATTTT. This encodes CASSLAGTGEVDTQYF.

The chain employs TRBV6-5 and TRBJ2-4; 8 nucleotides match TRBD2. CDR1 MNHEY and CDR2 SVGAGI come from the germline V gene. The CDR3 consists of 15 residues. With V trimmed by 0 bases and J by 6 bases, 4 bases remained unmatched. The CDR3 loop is CASSYSGLAGNIQYF. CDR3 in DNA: TGTGCCAGCAGTTACTCAGGGCTAGCGGGAAACATTCAGTACTTC.

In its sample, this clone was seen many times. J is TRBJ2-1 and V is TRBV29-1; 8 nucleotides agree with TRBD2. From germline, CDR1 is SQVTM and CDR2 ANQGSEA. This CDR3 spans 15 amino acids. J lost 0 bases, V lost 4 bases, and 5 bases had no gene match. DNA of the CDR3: TGCAGCGTTGGGAGGGCGGGAGGCTCCTACAATGAGCAGTTCTTC. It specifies CSVGRAGGSYNEQFF.